The 5 T cell receptor beta chains listed next were all sequenced from one sample in a study of shared clonotypes between healthy human individuals. Libraries were prepared by immunoSEQ multiplex PCR; TCRdb keeps only in-frame clonotypes and omits some of them. Of 1,500,000 or so clones listed, around 98.5% are singletons. What was sequenced was naive CD4+ T cells sorted from blood. Subset of the sample: CD45RA+ positively selected. The receptors stem from a man aged 25-45 years in good health.

V and J are TRBV7-6 and TRBJ2-1; 9 bases fit TRBD1. The CDR3 covers 19 residues. V lost 5 bases and J lost 3; bases outside the gene matches: 17. Looked up from germline, CDR1 is SGHVS and CDR2 is FNYEAQ. Here the CDR3 DNA reads TGTGCCAGCAGCATAGTAACAGGGGGCCGGTTATTCGACTACAATGAGCAGTTCTTC. Residues: CASSIVTGGRLFDYNEQFF.

V usage is TRBV27 and J usage is TRBJ2-1; D ambiguous. V lost 6 bases and J lost 7, with 16 bases in between. From germline, CDR1 is MNHEY and CDR2 SMNVEV (reference sequence). This CDR3 is 14 amino acids long. CDR3 bases: TGTGCCAGCAGGCCCACCGGCAGAATAAATGAGCAGTTCTTC. Amino acids: CASRPTGRINEQFF.

This chain uses TRBV7-8 with TRBJ2-7; D is perhaps TRBD1 (6 bases). The V end lost 2 bases, the J end lost 5 bases, and 19 bases lay between the germline ends. The CDR3 loop spans 16 amino acids. CDR1 and CDR2 from the germline V gene are SGHVS and FQNEAQ. The CDR3 here is CASSLSVTGSLHEQYF. CDR3 bases: TGTGCCAGCAGCTTATCGGTGACAGGTTCTCTCCACGAGCAGTACTTC.

V usage is TRBV5-1 and J usage is TRBJ2-2; D is uncertain. From germline, CDR1 is SGHRS and CDR2 YFSETQ. V was pared by 0 bases and J by 5 bases, with 14 bases between. The CDR3 runs to 16 residues. The CDR3 protein is CASSLATSQLTGELFF. CDR3 sequence (DNA): TGCGCCAGCAGCTTGGCAACGTCCCAGTTGACCGGGGAGCTGTTTTTT.

The genes are TRBV21-1 and TRBJ2-7; TRBD2 is the table's D call and was not checked against the DNA. TRBV21-1 is flagged as a pseudogene. The CDR3 covers 17 residues. Written as DNA, the CDR3 is TGTGCCAGCAGCAAAGGCGGGACCCGCAGAAACTGCTACGAGCAGTACTTC. The encoded protein is CASSKGGTRRNCYEQYF.